This T cell receptor beta chain was profiled in a study of vaccination effects on CD4 cells after COVID-19. Antigen-specific CD4+ T cells were first expanded with viral peptide pools by the ViraFEST assay and only then sequenced. The authors isolated CD4+ T cells after around nine days of culture. None of these healthy vaccinees had been infected with SARS-CoV-2 before vaccination. With approximately 9.2 ug/ml peptides and around 10 IU/ml IL-2, around 2.1 million PBMC per well were cultured. The assay was immunoSEQ multiplex PCR, and TCRdb's table has in-frame clones only and misses some. The sample includes 20,000 to 25,000 clones, under 75% of them seen just once. As concerns this clone: Its antigen is currently unknown.

Broader study findings: Marked contraction was observed in infection-induced and vaccine-induced clones late after vaccination.

This CDR3 spans 15 amino acids. CDR1 is WNHNN, CDR2 SYGVQD, per germline (reference sequence). The V gene end was trimmed by 6 bases and the J gene end by 7 bases; junction bases not matched to a gene: 5. This sample comprised CD4+ T cells from PBMCs cultured with HCoV-OC43 spike peptides, obtained before COVID-19 vaccination. Stated subset: HCoV-OC43 spike overlapping peptide pool stimulation. V is TRBV10-1 and J is TRBJ2-1, with TRBD2 matching over 14 bases. The TCR originated in a human donor who received a COVID-19 vaccine. CDR3 residues: CASRTGTSGSNEQFF. CDR3 sequence (DNA): TGCGCCAGCAGAACCGGGACTAGCGGGAGTAATGAGCAGTTCTTC.